A single sample is the source of the 20 T cell receptor beta chains below, sequenced in a study of identifying expanded T cells in peripheral blood. TCRdb's table, derived via immunoSEQ multiplex PCR, lists solely in-frame clones and lacks some. This repertoire shows 50,000 to 70,000 clones, more than 70% found once; its top ten account for roughly 4.5%. Source material: blood. Source of these receptors: a person between 18 and 75 years old in good health.

In nucleotides, the CDR3 is TGTGCCAGTAGTATATTTCGGCAGGGGACCTACGAGCAGTACTTC. Its protein is CASSIFRQGTYEQYF. This rearrangement joins TRBV19 to TRBJ2-7, with D perhaps matching TRBD1 (6 bases). CDR1 is LNHDA and CDR2 is SQIVND in the germline V gene (reference sequence). The V gene lost 2 bases and the J gene lost 2 bases, with 13 bases spanning the gap. The CDR3 extends over 15 amino acids.

The CDR3 reads CASSQATVGVGGNTIYF. CDR3 sequence (DNA): TGTGCCAGCAGCCAAGCGACTGTCGGGGTAGGAGGAAACACCATATATTTT. V gene TRBV7-9 combines with J gene TRBJ1-3; D remains ambiguous. The germline gives CDR1 SEHNR, CDR2 FQNEAQ (reference sequence). The CDR3 is made up of 17 amino acids. V lost 5 bases and J lost 4, with 21 bases in between. Using reference TRBV7-9 and TRBJ1-3 for the parts outside the CDR3, the full variable domain is DTGVSQNPRHKITKRGQNVTFRCDPISEHNRLYWYRQTLGQGPEFLTYFQNEAQLEKSRLLSDRFSAERPKGSFSTLEIQRTEQGDSAMYLCASSQATVGVGGNTIYFGEGSWLTVV.

This rearrangement joins TRBV4-1 to TRBJ2-1, with 7 bases matching TRBD1. With V trimmed by 2 bases and J by 6 bases, 4 bases remained unmatched. The CDR3 has 14 residues. Germline V gene lookup returns CDR1 MGHRA and CDR2 YSYEKL. The CDR3 DNA is TGCGCCAGCAGCCAAAAACCAGGGGGCAATGAGCAGTTCTTC. Residues: CASSQKPGGNEQFF.

The chain couples TRBV27 to TRBJ2-3; D uncertain. CDR3 length: 13 amino acids. The germline gives CDR1 MNHEY, CDR2 SMNVEV (reference sequence). V lost 4 bases to trimming and J lost 0 bases, with 5 bases between them. CDR3 loop: CASSSYSTDTQYF. CDR3 in DNA: TGTGCCAGCAGTTCATATAGCACAGATACGCAGTATTTT.

The chain carries TRBV7-3 and TRBJ2-1; the D gene is possibly TRBD1 (6 bases). The CDR3 consists of 13 residues. CDR1 SGHTA and CDR2 FQGTGA come from the germline V gene. The germline V and J ends were trimmed by 5 bases and 5 bases, with 10 bases remaining between them. CDR3 bases: TGTGCCAGCAGCGTAGGGACAAACAATGAGCAGTTCTTC. It encodes CASSVGTNNEQFF.

V and J are TRBV7-6 and TRBJ2-5; D might be TRBD2 (7 bases). Germline lookup yields CDR1 SGHVS and CDR2 FNYEAQ. V was clipped by 0 bases and J by 5 bases, with 13 bases between them. The CDR3 runs 15 residues. The CDR3 DNA sequence: TGTGCCAGCAGCTTAGCGTGGGGGGGCGCTGAGACCCAGTACTTC. It translates to CASSLAWGGAETQYF.

The chain uses TRBV7-8 and TRBJ2-1; D not certain. This CDR3 is built from 13 residues. Germline assignment: CDR1 SGHVS and CDR2 FQNEAQ. Trimming stripped 1 base from V and 10 bases from J, with 11 bases between. The CDR3 nucleotides read TGTGCCAGCAGCTTAGGGCAAGGATGGGAGCAGTTCTTC. This gives the protein CASSLGQGWEQFF.

V is TRBV2 and J is TRBJ2-7, with D maybe TRBD1 (5 bases). Germline V gene lookup returns CDR1 SNHLY and CDR2 FYNNEI. Trimming removed 9 bases at V and 3 bases at J, with 9 bases between. CDR3 length equals 11 residues. CDR3 sequence (DNA): TGTGCCAGTTCACAGGACTACGAGCAGTACTTC. It translates to CASSQDYEQYF.

This clone was picked up one time. The chain employs TRBV10-1 and TRBJ2-7; D is perhaps TRBD2 (5 bases). The CDR3 has 15 residues. CDR1 is WNHNN and CDR2 is SYGVQD in the germline V gene (reference sequence). Trimming pared 0 bases from V and 3 bases from J, leaving 12 bases between. CDR3 sequence (DNA): TGCGCCAGCAGTGAGTCGCCTACTAGAATCTACGAGCAGTACTTC. The encoded protein is CASSESPTRIYEQYF.

The V gene is TRBV30, the J gene TRBJ2-3; D call uncertain. V was cut by 2 bases and J by 0 bases, with 6 bases left in between. Per germline, CDR1 GTSNPN and CDR2 SVGIG (reference sequence). This CDR3 is 13 amino acids long. The CDR3 is CAWSLGSTDTQYF. For the CDR3, the DNA is TGTGCCTGGAGTCTCGGCAGCACAGATACGCAGTATTTT.

The CDR3 coding sequence is TGTGCCACCAGCCCTCCGGGACAGGGGGGTAAAAAACTGTTTTTT. Translation: CATSPPGQGGKKLFF. This chain links TRBV15 with TRBJ1-4; TRBD1 aligns across 11 bases. J lost 9 bases, V lost 5 bases, and 8 bases had no gene match. The CDR3 has 15 amino acids. Germline CDR1 reads LNHNV; CDR2 reads YYDKDF (reference sequence).

The chain has TRBV7-3 and TRBJ1-6; D ambiguous. The V gene lost 5 bases and the J gene lost 3 bases, with 8 bases spanning the gap. Looked up from germline, CDR1 is SGHTA and CDR2 is FQGTGA. The CDR3 is 14 amino acids. Written as DNA, the CDR3 is TGTGCCAGCAGCCCCGACTACTATAATTCACCCCTCCACTTT. Translating gives CASSPDYYNSPLHF.

For this clone: A much larger clone sits a single nucleotide away, making a read error possible. The chain employs TRBV4-2 and TRBJ1-3; a weak D match, TRBD1 (6 bases). Germline V gives CDR1 LGHNA, CDR2 YNFKEQ. The V end lost 1 base, the J end lost 3 bases, and 13 bases lay between the germline ends. The CDR3 runs to 16 residues. CDR3 bases: TGTGCCAGCAGCCAAGTCTCCGGGACAAATGGAAACACCATATATTTT. Translated: CASSQVSGTNGNTIYF.

This clone was recorded a few times. The V and J genes are TRBV5-1 and TRBJ1-6; 7 positions match TRBD1. The CDR3 extends over 14 amino acids. J lost 7 bases, V lost 4 bases, and 5 bases had no gene match. Germline V gives CDR1 SGHRS, CDR2 YFSETQ. The CDR3: CASSPGTANSPLHF. The CDR3 DNA sequence: TGCGCCAGCAGCCCGGGGACAGCGAATTCACCCCTCCACTTT.

The chain joins TRBV10-1 to TRBJ2-3; 11 bases agree with TRBD2. The CDR3 runs 14 residues. V lost 6 bases, J lost 6 bases, and 5 bases stayed unmatched. Germline CDR1 WNHNN, CDR2 SYGVQD (reference sequence). The chain's CDR3 is CASSPGLAADTQYF. DNA of the CDR3: TGCGCCAGCAGCCCGGGACTAGCGGCCGATACGCAGTATTTT.

This rearrangement joins TRBV28 to TRBJ2-2, with 12 bases fitting TRBD2. This CDR3 has 15 residues. CDR1 and CDR2 (germline): MDHEN, SYDVKM. Trimming at V came to 9 bases and at J to 6 bases, leaving 8 bases not matched to a gene. CDR3 sequence (DNA): TGTGCCAGTAGGACTAGCGGGATGGGGGCCGGGGAGCTGTTTTTT. Translation gives CASRTSGMGAGELFF. Filled out from reference TRBV28 and TRBJ2-2, the complete variable domain reads DVKVTQSSRYLVKRTGEKVFLECVQDMDHENMFWYRQDPGLGLRLIYFSYDVKMKEKGDIPEGYSVSREKKERFSLILESASTNQTSMYLCASRTSGMGAGELFFGEGSRLTVL.

This sequence joins TRBV19 and TRBJ2-5, with 8 positions matching TRBD2. V trimming: 6 bases; J trimming: 2 bases; junction bases outside the gene matches: 5. Germline CDR1 LNHDA, CDR2 SQIVND (reference sequence). CDR3 length equals 14 residues. CDR3 DNA: TGTGCCAGTAGCCGGACTAGCCTACAAGAGACCCAGTACTTC. The encoded protein is CASSRTSLQETQYF.

This clone has just a few counts. This chain links TRBV6-1 with TRBJ2-7; 13 nucleotides match TRBD2. The CDR3 consists of 15 residues. Trimming removed 0 bases from V and 4 bases from J; junction bases left unmatched: 0. Germline V gene data show CDR1 as MNHNS and CDR2 as SASEGT. The CDR3 nucleotides are TGTGCCAGCAGTGAAGCGACTAGCGGGGGGTACGAGCAGTACTTC. It encodes CASSEATSGGYEQYF.

Concerning this clone: The identical CDR3 is also encoded by other nucleotide sequences in the sample. V is TRBV10-1 and J is TRBJ2-2; D is undetermined. Germline V gene sequence: CDR1 WNHNN, CDR2 SYGVQD (reference sequence). Trimming shortened V by 3 bases and J by 6 bases, and 8 bases separated the two germline ends. The CDR3 is 13 amino acids. The CDR3: CASSERDAGELFF. The CDR3 nucleotides read TGCGCCAGCAGTGAACGAGACGCCGGGGAGCTGTTTTTT.

This clone was found once. This rearrangement joins TRBV6-5 to TRBJ2-1; D remains unclear. CDR3 size: 15 residues. Germline values: CDR1 MNHEY, CDR2 SVGAGI. V was cut by 4 bases and J by 5 bases, with 15 bases left in between. This chain's CDR3 is CASSSRRQGNNEQFF. The CDR3 nucleotides are TGTGCCAGCAGTTCCCGCCGGCAAGGGAACAATGAGCAGTTCTTC.